The clone carrying this TCR beta chain was observed a handful of times. Its specificity is unknown. This sample was taken from a study of shared clonotypes between healthy human individuals. The overall study: Aged between 18 and 49, the donors were two women and a few men.

Libraries were prepared by immunoSEQ multiplex PCR; TCRdb keeps only in-frame clonotypes and omits some of them. Of 2.5 million or so clones in the sample, roughly 92% are singletons; the top ten hold 0.11% to 0.15%. Findings and limits, study-wide: The low donor count limited represented genetic and exposure-history diversity. Generally, estimated richness proved larger in naive subsets than it did in memory subsets.

This clonotype was sampled from a man in his late teens or twenties in good health. What was sequenced was naive CD4+ T cells sorted from blood. Regarding subset: CD45RA+ positively selected.

The CDR3 is CAIKRDSGSNQPQHF. The CDR3, as DNA: TGTGCCATCAAGAGGGACAGTGGAAGCAATCAGCCCCAGCATTTT. The genes are TRBV10-3 and TRBJ1-5; 7 bases match TRBD1. CDR3 length: 15 residues. Looked up from germline, CDR1 is ENHRY and CDR2 is SYGVKD. The junction had 7 bases not matched to a gene; V was cut back by 7 bases and J by 1 base.